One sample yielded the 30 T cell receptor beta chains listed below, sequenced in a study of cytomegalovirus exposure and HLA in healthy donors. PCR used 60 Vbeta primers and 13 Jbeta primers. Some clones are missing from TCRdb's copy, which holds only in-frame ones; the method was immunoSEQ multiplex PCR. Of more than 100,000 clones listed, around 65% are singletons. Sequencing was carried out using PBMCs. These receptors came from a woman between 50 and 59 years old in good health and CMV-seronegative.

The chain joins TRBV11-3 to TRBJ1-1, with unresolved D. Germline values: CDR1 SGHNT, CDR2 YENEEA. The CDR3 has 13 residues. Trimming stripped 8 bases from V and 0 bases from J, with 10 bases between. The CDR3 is CASSRSLNTEAFF. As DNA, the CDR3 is TGTGCCAGCTCTAGATCCCTGAACACTGAAGCTTTCTTT.

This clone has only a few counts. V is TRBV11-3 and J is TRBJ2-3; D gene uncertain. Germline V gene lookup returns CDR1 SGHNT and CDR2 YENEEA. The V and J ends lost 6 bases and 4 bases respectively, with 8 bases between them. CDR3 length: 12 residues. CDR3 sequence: CASSSGPDTQYF. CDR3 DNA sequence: TGTGCCAGCAGTTCAGGCCCAGATACGCAGTATTTT.

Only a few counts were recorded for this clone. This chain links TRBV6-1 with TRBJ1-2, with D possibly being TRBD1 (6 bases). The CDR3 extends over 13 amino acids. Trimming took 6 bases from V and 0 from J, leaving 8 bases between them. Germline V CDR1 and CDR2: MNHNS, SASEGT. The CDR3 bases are TGTGCCAGCAGCCGGGACACTAACTATGGCTACACCTTC. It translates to CASSRDTNYGYTF.

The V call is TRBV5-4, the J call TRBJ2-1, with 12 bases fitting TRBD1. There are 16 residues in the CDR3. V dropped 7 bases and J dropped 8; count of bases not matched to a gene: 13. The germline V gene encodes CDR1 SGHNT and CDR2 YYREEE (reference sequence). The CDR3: CASEPIPGQGADEQFF. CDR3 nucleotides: TGTGCCAGCGAACCTATTCCGGGACAGGGGGCGGATGAGCAGTTCTTC.

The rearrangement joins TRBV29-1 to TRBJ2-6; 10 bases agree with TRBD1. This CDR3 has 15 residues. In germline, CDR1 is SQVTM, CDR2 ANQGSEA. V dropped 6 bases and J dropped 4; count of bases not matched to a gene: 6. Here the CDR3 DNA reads TGCAGCGTCCGACAGGGGGCGGGGGGGGCCAACGTCCTGACTTTC. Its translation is CSVRQGAGGANVLTF.

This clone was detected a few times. CDR3 in amino acids: CASSQNPNYGYTF. The CDR3 DNA is TGTGCCAGCAGTCAGAACCCTAACTATGGCTACACCTTC. The chain joins TRBV7-2 to TRBJ1-2; D ambiguous. Between the trimmed V and J ends, which lost 6 bases and 0 bases, there was a span of 8 bases. In germline, CDR1 is SGHTA, CDR2 FQGNSA. This CDR3 is built from 13 residues. Full variable domain (remainder filled in from reference TRBV7-2 and TRBJ1-2): GAGVSQSPSNKVTEKGKDVELRCDPISGHTALYWYRQSLGQGLEFLIYFQGNSAPDKSGLPSDRFSAERTGGSVSTLTIQRTQQEDSAVYLCASSQNPNYGYTFGSGTRLTVV.

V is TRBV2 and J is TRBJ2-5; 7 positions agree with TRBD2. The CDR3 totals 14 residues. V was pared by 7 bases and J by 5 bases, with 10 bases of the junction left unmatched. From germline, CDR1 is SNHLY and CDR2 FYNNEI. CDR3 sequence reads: CASTGSGAVETQYF. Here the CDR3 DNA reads TGTGCCAGCACCGGGAGCGGGGCTGTGGAGACCCAGTACTTC.

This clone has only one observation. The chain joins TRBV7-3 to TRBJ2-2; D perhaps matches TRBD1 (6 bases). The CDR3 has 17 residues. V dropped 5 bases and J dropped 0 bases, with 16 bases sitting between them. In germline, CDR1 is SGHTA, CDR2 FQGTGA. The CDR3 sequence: CASSQEGNRANTGELFF. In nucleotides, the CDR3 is TGTGCCAGCAGCCAAGAGGGGAACAGGGCGAACACCGGGGAGCTGTTTTTT.

CDR3 amino acids: CASSLWTGPNYGYTF. The CDR3 DNA follows: TGTGCCAGCAGTTTATGGACAGGTCCTAACTATGGCTACACCTTC. The V gene is TRBV28, the J gene TRBJ1-2; D is possibly TRBD1 (6 bases). The CDR3 runs 15 residues. The V end was cut by 0 bases, the J end by 0 bases, with 8 bases between. Germline CDR1 reads MDHEN; CDR2 reads SYDVKM.

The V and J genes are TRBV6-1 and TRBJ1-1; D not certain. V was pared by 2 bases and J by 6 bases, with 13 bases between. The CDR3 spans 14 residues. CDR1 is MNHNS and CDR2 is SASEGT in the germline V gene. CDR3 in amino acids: CASSERAGSAEAFF. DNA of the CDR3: TGTGCCAGCAGTGAAAGAGCCGGGAGCGCTGAAGCTTTCTTT.

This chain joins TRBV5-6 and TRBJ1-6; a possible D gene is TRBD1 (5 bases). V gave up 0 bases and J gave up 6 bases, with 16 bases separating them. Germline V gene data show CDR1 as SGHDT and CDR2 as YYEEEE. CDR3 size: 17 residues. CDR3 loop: CASSLGPGRVINSPLHF. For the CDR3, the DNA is TGTGCCAGCAGCTTGGGGCCAGGGAGGGTAATTAATTCACCCCTCCACTTT. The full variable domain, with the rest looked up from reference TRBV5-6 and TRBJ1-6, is DAGVTQSPTHLIKTRGQQVTLRCSPKSGHDTVSWYQQALGQGPQFIFQYYEEEERQRGNFPDRFSGHQFPNYSSELNVNALLLGDSALYLCASSLGPGRVINSPLHFGNGTRLTVT.

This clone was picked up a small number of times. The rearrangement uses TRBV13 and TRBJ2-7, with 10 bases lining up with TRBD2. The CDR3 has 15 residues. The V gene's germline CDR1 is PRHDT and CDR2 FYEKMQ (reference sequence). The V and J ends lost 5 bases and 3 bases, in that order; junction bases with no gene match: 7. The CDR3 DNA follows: TGTGCCAGCAGCACCCGGACTAGCGGAGACTACGAGCAGTACTTC. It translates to CASSTRTSGDYEQYF.

This CDR3 is CASHETAGVETQYF. CDR3 nucleotide sequence: TGTGCCAGTCACGAGACGGCGGGGGTGGAGACCCAGTACTTC. V gene TRBV19 combines with J gene TRBJ2-5, with 7 positions matching TRBD2. The CDR3 covers 14 residues. Germline V lookup: CDR1 LNHDA, CDR2 SQIVND (reference sequence). V was clipped by 8 bases and J by 5 bases; unmatched bases: 11.

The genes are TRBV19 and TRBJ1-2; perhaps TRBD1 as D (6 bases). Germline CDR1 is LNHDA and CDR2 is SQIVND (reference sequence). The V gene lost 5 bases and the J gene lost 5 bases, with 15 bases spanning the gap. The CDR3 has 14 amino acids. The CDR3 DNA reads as TGTGCCAGTAGTTCTGACATTCAGGGGTATGGCTACACCTTC. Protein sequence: CASSSDIQGYGYTF.

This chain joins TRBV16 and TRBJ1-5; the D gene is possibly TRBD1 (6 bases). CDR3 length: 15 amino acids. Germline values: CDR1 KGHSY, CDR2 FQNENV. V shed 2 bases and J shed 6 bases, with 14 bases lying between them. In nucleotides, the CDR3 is TGTGCCAGCAGCCAACAAACAGGGTTGGGTCAGCCCCAGCATTTT. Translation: CASSQQTGLGQPQHF.

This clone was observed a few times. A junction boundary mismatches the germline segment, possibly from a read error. CDR3 in amino acids: CASREGVTDTQYF. The CDR3 DNA reads TGTGCCAGCAGGGAAGGAGTGACAGATACGCAGTATTTT. The chain carries TRBV6-1 and TRBJ2-3; D remains ambiguous. The CDR3 is 13 residues long. The germline CDR1 and CDR2 sequences are MNHNS and SASEGT.

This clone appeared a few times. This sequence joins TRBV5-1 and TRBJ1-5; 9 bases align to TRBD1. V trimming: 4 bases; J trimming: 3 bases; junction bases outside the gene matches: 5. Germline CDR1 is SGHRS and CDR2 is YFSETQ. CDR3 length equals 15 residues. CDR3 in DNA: TGCGCCAGCAGCATCGGGACAGGGAACAATCAGCCCCAGCATTTT. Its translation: CASSIGTGNNQPQHF.

The DNA for the CDR3 is TGTGCCAGCAGCTTATCGGCAGGGGACACTGAAGCTTTCTTT. As protein: CASSLSAGDTEAFF. This rearrangement joins TRBV7-9 to TRBJ1-1, with D possibly being TRBD1 (6 bases). Trimming took 2 bases from V and 3 from J, leaving 10 bases between them. The CDR3 spans 14 residues. CDR1 is SEHNR, CDR2 FQNEAQ, per germline (reference sequence).

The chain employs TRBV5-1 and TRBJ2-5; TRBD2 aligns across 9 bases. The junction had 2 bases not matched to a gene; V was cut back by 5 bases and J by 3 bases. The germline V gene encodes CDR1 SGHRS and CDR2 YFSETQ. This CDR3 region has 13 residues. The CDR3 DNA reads TGCGCCAGCAGGTCTAGCGGGGAAGAGACCCAGTACTTC. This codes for CASRSSGEETQYF.

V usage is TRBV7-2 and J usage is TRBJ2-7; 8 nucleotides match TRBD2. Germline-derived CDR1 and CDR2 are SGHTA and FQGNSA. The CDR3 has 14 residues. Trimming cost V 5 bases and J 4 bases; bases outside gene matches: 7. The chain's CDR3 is CASSPSGSEYEQYF. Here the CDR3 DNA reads TGTGCCAGCAGCCCTAGCGGGTCAGAATACGAGCAGTACTTC. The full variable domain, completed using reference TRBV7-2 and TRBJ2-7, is GAGVSQSPSNKVTEKGKDVELRCDPISGHTALYWYRQSLGQGLEFLIYFQGNSAPDKSGLPSDRFSAERTGGSVSTLTIQRTQQEDSAVYLCASSPSGSEYEQYFGPGTRLTVT.

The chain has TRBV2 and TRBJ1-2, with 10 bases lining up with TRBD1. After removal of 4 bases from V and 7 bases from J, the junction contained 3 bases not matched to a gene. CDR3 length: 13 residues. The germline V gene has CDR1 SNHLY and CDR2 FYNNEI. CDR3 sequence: CASSGQGAAGYTF. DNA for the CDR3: TGTGCCAGCAGTGGACAGGGGGCGGCTGGCTACACCTTC. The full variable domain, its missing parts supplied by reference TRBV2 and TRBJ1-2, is EPEVTQTPSHQVTQMGQEVILRCVPISNHLYFYWYRQILGQKVEFLVSFYNNEISEKSEIFDDQFSVERPDGSNFTLKIRSTKLEDSAMYFCASSGQGAAGYTFGSGTRLTVV.

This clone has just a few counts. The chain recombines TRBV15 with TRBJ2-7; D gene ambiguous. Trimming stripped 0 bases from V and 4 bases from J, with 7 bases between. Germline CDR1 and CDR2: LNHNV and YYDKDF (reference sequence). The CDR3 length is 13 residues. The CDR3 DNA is TGTGCCACCAGCAGAGATCAGGTTTACGAGCAGTACTTC. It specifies CATSRDQVYEQYF.

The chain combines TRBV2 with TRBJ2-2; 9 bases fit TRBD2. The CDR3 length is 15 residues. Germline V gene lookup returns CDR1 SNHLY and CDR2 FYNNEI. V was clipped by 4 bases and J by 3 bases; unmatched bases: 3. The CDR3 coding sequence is TGTGCCAGCAGTGCGCGGGGGGGATACACCGGGGAGCTGTTTTTT. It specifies CASSARGGYTGELFF.

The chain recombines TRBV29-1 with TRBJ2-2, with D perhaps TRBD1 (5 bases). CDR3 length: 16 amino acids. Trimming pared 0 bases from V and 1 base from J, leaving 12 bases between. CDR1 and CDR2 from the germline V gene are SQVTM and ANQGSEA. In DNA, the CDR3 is TGCAGCGTTGAAGACTGGAGACAGAAGAACACCGGGGAGCTGTTTTTT. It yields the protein CSVEDWRQKNTGELFF.

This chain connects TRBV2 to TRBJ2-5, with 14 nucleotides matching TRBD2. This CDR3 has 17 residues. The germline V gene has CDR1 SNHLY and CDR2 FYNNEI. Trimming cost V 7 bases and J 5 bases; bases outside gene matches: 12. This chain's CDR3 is CASNQMGLAGDMETQYF. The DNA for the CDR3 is TGTGCCAGCAATCAAATGGGACTAGCGGGAGACATGGAGACCCAGTACTTC.

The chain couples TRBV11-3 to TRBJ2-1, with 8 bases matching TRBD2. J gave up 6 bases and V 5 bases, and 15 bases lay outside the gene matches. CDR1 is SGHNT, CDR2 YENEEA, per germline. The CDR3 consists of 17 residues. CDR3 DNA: TGTGCCAGCAGCCCAGGGAGGGGGACTAGTTTTAGCAATGAGCAGTTCTTC. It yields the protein CASSPGRGTSFSNEQFF.

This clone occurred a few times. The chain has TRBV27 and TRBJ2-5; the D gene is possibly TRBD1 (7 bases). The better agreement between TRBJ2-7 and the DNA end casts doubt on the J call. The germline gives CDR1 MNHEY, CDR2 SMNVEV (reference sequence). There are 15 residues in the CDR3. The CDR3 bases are TGTGCCAGCGGGGGAGGCTGGGGCAGGGGGTACGAGCAGTACTTC. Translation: CASGGGWGRGYEQYF.

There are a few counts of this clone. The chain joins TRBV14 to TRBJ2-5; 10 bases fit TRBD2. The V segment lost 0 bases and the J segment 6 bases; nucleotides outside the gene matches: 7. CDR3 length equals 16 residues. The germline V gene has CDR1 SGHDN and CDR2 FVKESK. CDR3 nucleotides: TGTGCCAGCAGCCAAGATAGTTCTAGCGGGAGAAAGACCCAGTACTTC. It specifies CASSQDSSSGRKTQYF.

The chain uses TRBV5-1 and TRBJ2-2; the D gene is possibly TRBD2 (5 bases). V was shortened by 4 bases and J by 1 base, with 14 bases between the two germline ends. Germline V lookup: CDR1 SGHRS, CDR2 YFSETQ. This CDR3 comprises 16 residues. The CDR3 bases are TGCGCCAGCAGCCTGACCGGGGAACTGAACACCGGGGAGCTGTTTTTT. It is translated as CASSLTGELNTGELFF.

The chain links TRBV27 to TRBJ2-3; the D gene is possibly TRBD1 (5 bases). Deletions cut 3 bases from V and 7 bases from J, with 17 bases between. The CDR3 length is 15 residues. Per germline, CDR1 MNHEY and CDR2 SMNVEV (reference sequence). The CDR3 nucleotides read TGTGCCAGCAGTTTGACAGCGTCGCAGGTCAATACGCAGTATTTT. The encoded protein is CASSLTASQVNTQYF.